The sequence of this T cell receptor beta chain was determined in a study of CD8 T cells in Susac syndrome. This clonotype was detected only once. RNA was extracted with the RNeasy kit, and a quantity of about 0.45 to 1 ug was reverse transcribed using random hexamers. Using its own MiXCR run on the immunoSEQ multiplex PCR reads, TCRdb lists one record per CDR3 protein. The sample lists some 130,000 distinct CDR3 sequences, less than 95% occurring once. The CDR3 has 18 residues. The germline V gene has CDR1 GTSNPN and CDR2 SVGIG (reference sequence). V was shortened by 0 bases and J by 6 bases, with 24 bases between the two germline ends.

The sequenced sample consisted of CD4+ T cells from PBMCs. The gene calls are TRBV30 and TRBJ1-5; D is perhaps TRBD1 (6 bases). The TCR sequence derives from a human donor with multiple sclerosis. CDR3 bases: TGTGCCTGGAGTGTAAACCGGGGGGCAAGTAGTAAGACTCAGCCCCAGCATTTT. Encoded protein: CAWSVNRGASSKTQPQHF.